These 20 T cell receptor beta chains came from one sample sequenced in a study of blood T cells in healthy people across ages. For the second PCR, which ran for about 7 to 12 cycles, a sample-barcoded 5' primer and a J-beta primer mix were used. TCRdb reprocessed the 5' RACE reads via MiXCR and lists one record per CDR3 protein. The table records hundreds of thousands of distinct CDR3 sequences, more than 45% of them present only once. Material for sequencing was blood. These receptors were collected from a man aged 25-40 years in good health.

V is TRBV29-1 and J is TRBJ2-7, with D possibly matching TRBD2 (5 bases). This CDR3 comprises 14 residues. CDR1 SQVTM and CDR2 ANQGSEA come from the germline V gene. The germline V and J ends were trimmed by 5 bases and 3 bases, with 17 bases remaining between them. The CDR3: CSVSNSFGIYEQYF. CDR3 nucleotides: TGCAGCGTTTCCAATTCGTTCGGGATCTACGAGCAGTACTTC.

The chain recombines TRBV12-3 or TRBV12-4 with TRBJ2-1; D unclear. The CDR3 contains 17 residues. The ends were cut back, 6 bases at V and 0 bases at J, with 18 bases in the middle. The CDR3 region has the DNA TGTGCCAGCAGCCGCTCGGCCGACACGAGCTCCTACAATGAGCAGTTCTTC. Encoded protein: CASSRSADTSSYNEQFF.

This CDR3 reads CAISDSDLADSYNEQFF. The CDR3 DNA follows: TGTGCCATCAGTGATTCCGATCTAGCGGACTCCTACAATGAGCAGTTCTTC. The rearrangement uses TRBV10-3 and TRBJ2-1; 7 nucleotides agree with TRBD2. The CDR3 spans 17 residues. V lost 3 bases and J lost 0; bases outside the gene matches: 8. Germline CDR1 is ENHRY and CDR2 is SYGVKD.

The CDR3 sequence: CASSVGSQAAGELFF. In DNA form, the CDR3 reads TGTGCCAGCAGCGTAGGGAGCCAAGCCGCCGGGGAGCTGTTTTTT. This chain links TRBV9 with TRBJ1-4; D uncertain. The DNA matches TRBJ2-2 better at its end, which makes the J call doubtful. Germline CDR1 and CDR2: SGDLS and YYNGEE. CDR3 size: 15 residues.

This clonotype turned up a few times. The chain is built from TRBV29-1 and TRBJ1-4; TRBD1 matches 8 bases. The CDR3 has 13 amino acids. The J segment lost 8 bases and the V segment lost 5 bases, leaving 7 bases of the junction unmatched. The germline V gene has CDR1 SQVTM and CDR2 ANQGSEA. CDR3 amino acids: CSVCVTGGEKLFF. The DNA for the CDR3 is TGCAGCGTTTGCGTCACAGGGGGGGAAAAACTGTTTTTT. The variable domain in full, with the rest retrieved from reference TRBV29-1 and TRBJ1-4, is SAVISQKPSRDICQRGTSLTIQCQVDSQVTMMFWYRQQPGQSLTLIATANQGSEATYESGFVIDKFPISRPNLTFSTLTVSNMSPEDSSIYLCSVCVTGGEKLFFGSGTQLSVL.

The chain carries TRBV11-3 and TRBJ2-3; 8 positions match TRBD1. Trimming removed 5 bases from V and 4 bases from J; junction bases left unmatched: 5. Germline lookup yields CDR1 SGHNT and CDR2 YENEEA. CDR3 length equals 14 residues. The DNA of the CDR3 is TGTGCCAGCAGCATCAGGGGGCAACCAGATACGCAGTATTTT. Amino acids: CASSIRGQPDTQYF.

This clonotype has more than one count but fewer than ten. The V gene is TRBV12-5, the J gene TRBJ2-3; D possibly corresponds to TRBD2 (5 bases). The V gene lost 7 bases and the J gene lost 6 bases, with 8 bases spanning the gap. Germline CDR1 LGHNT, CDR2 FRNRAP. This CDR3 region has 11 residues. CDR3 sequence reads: CASATGDTQYF. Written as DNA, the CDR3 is TGTGCTAGTGCAACGGGGGATACGCAGTATTTT.

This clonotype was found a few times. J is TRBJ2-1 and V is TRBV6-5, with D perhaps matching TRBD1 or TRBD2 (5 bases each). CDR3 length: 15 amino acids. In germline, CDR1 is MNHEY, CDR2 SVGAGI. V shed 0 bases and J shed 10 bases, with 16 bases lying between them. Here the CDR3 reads CASSYSRWGSLEQFF. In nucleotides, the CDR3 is TGTGCCAGCAGTTACTCGAGGTGGGGGTCACTCGAGCAGTTCTTC.

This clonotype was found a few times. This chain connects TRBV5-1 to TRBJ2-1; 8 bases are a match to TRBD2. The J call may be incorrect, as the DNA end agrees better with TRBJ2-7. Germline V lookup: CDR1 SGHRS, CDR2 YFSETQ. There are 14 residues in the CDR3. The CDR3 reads CASSLAGVHNEQYF. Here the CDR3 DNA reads TGCGCCAGCAGCTTAGCGGGAGTTCACAATGAGCAGTACTTC.

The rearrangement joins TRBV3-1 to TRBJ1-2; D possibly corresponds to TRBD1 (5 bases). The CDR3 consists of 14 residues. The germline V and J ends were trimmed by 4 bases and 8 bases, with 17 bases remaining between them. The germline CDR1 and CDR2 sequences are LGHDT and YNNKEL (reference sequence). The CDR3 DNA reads TGTGCCAGCAGCCTCGGCGGGGATGGGACCGGCTACACCTTC. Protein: CASSLGGDGTGYTF.

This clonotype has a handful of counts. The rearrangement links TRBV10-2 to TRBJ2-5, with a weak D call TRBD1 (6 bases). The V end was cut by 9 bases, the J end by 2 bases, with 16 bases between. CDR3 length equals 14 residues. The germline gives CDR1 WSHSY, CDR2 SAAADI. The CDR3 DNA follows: TGCGCCAGTGGGACACCTCAACTTCAAGAGACCCAGTACTTC. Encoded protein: CASGTPQLQETQYF.

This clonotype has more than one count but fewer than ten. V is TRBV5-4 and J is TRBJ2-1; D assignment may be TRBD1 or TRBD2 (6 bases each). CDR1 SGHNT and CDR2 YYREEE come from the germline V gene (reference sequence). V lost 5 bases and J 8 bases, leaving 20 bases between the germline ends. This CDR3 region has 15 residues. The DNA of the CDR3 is TGTGCCAGCAGTCATCCTGGCGGGACAACCCATGAGCAGTTCTTC. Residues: CASSHPGGTTHEQFF. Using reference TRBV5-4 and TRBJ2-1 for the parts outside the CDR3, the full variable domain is ETGVTQSPTHLIKTRGQQVTLRCSSQSGHNTVSWYQQALGQGPQFIFQYYREEENGRGNFPPRFSGLQFPNYSSELNVNALELDDSALYLCASSHPGGTTHEQFFGPGTRLTVL.

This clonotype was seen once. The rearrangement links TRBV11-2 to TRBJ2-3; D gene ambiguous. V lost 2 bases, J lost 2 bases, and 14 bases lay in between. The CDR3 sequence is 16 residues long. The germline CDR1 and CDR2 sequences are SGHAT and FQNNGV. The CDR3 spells CASSLSVTPNTDTQYF. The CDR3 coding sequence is TGTGCCAGCAGCTTATCGGTGACACCGAACACAGATACGCAGTATTTT.

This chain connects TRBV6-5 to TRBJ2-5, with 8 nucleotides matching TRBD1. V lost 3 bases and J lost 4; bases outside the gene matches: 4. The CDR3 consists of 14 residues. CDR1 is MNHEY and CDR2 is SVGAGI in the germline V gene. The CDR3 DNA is TGTGCCAGCAGTTATAACACAGGGGGAGAGACCCAGTACTTC. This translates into CASSYNTGGETQYF.

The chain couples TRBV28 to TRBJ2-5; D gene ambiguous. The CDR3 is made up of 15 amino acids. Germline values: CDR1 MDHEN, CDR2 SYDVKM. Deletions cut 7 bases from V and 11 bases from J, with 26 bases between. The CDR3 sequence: CASNWLDSSHNEQYF. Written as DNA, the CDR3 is TGTGCCAGCAATTGGCTAGATTCTTCCCACAATGAGCAGTACTTC.

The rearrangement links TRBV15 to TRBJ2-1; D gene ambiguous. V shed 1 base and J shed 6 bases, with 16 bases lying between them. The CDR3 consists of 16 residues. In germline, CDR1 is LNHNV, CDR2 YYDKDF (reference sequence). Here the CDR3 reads CATSRVGPPRSNEQFF. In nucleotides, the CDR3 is TGTGCCACCAGCAGAGTTGGGCCACCCAGGTCCAATGAGCAGTTCTTC. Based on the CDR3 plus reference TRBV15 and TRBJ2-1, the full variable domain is DAMVIQNPRYQVTQFGKPVTLSCSQTLNHNVMYWYQQKSSQAPKLLFHYYDKDFNNEADTPDNFQSRRPNTSFCFLDIRSPGLGDTAMYLCATSRVGPPRSNEQFFGPGTRLTVL.

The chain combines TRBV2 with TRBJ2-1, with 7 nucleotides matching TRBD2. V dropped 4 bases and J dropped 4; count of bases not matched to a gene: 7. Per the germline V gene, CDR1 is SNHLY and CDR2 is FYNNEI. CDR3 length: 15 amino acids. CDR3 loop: CASSGSASGYNEQFF. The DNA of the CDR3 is TGTGCCAGCAGTGGATCCGCTAGCGGTTACAATGAGCAGTTCTTC.

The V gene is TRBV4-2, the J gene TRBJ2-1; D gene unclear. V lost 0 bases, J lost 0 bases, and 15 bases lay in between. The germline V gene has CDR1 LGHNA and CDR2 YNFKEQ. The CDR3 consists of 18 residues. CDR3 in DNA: TGTGCCAGCAGCCAAGATCTGGCTACCCTTAGCTCCTACAATGAGCAGTTCTTC. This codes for CASSQDLATLSSYNEQFF.

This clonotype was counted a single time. CDR3 nucleotide sequence: TGCAGTGCTAGAGATGTGGTAGCGGGAGGTGGCTACAATGAGCAGTTCTTC. Translated, it gives CSARDVVAGGGYNEQFF. This chain uses TRBV20-1 with TRBJ2-1, with TRBD2 matching 10 bases. After removal of 0 bases from V and 3 bases from J, the junction contained 8 bases not matched to a gene. CDR3 length equals 17 residues. Looked up from germline, CDR1 is DFQATT and CDR2 is SNEGSKA (reference sequence).

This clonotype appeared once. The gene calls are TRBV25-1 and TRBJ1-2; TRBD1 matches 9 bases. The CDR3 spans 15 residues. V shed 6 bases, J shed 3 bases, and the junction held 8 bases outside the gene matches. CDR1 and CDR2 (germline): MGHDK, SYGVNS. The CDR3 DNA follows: TGTGCCAGCAGCGACCAACGGACAGGGGACTATGGCTACACCTTC. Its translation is CASSDQRTGDYGYTF.